This TCR beta chain was profiled in a study of molecular identifiers for immune sequencing clone quantification. Looking at the study overall: Naive CD8 cell RNA, from roughly 21,000 or 96,000 cells, was split five ways in replicates, with four sequenced.

This clonotype was found many times. TCRdb reprocessed the PCR reads via MiXCR and lists one record per CDR3 protein. The sample contains hundreds of thousands of distinct CDR3 sequences, around 25% of which appear only once. Trimming pared 5 bases from V and 3 bases from J, leaving 6 bases between. Germline V CDR1 and CDR2: MNHEY, SVGEGT. CDR3 length equals 12 residues. Material for sequencing was naive CD8+ T cells from blood, with Jurkat cell RNA spiked in. Sample subset: FACS-sorted CD8+CD4-CCR7+CD45RA+ naive T cells. The chain uses TRBV6-2 or TRBV6-3 and TRBJ2-3, with D unclear. The receptor was isolated from a human donor in good health. Some libraries in this study had Jurkat cell RNA spiked in. Written as DNA, the CDR3 is TGTGCCAGCAGTCCCGAAACAGATACGCAGTATTTT. Amino acids: CASSPETDTQYF.